This T cell receptor beta chain was recovered during a study of T cell repertoires in cytomegalovirus infection. Overall study: From public TCR beta signatures came an indication of both CMV infection and matching HLA type.

Study results and caveats: In two of eight donors, the top clonotype was HLA-C-restricted CMV-specific. Cumulated frequencies of public TCR beta families served to identify carriers of CMV plus the relevant HLA.

As regards this clonotype: Antigen specificity is unknown.

The germline V gene has CDR1 SGHDN and CDR2 FVKESK. Deletions cut 6 bases from V and 4 bases from J, with 15 bases between. CDR3 length equals 15 residues. Via MiXCR, TCRdb re-called the reads, giving one row per CDR3 protein. Among about 490,000 distinct CDR3 sequences listed, 15% to 20% were seen once. The sequencing sample was made of CD8+ T cells from PBMCs. The chain recombines TRBV14 with TRBJ1-4, with D perhaps TRBD1 (5 bases). The origin of this receptor is a human donor in good health (CMV status not recorded). Some clones in this sample may be carry-over from other donors' samples. The CDR3 loop reads CASSIVRGLNEKLFF. The CDR3 DNA reads as TGTGCCAGCAGTATTGTCCGGGGCCTTAATGAAAAACTGTTTTTT.